The 18 T cell receptor beta chains reported below all come from one sample, sequenced in a study of T cell responses to AZD1222 COVID-19 vaccine. Produced via immunoSEQ multiplex PCR; TCRdb's table is partial and in-frame only. The sample yields approximately 130,000 clones, over 90% seen once. The sample here was peripheral blood, taken on day 0 of AZD1222 vaccination. These receptors originate from an adult in good health.

The chain recombines TRBV5-4 with TRBJ1-1, with D maybe TRBD1 (5 bases). The germline gives CDR1 SGHNT, CDR2 YYREEE (reference sequence). V was clipped by 0 bases and J by 0 bases, with 9 bases between them. The CDR3 contains 15 residues. The CDR3 spells CASSLVGHMNTEAFF. The DNA for the CDR3 is TGTGCCAGCAGCTTGGTTGGACACATGAACACTGAAGCTTTCTTT.

V is TRBV6-5 and J is TRBJ1-6; no clear D. Trimming cost V 6 bases and J 6 bases, with 15 bases left between them. CDR1 and CDR2 from the germline V gene are MNHEY and SVGAGI. CDR3 size: 15 residues. The CDR3 nucleotides are TGTGCCAGCAGCCGCCACGGCCCCGTTAATTCACCCCTCCACTTT. The encoded protein is CASSRHGPVNSPLHF.

This chain uses TRBV7-6 with TRBJ2-5, with D maybe TRBD1 (5 bases). Between the trimmed V and J ends, which lost 5 bases and 3 bases, there was a span of 13 bases. This CDR3 region has 14 residues. Germline V gene sequence: CDR1 SGHVS, CDR2 FNYEAQ. This CDR3 reads CASSPTAKKETQYF. In DNA form, the CDR3 reads TGTGCCAGCAGCCCGACAGCTAAGAAAGAGACCCAGTACTTC.

This chain uses TRBV2 with TRBJ1-3; perhaps TRBD1 as D (5 bases). Germline values: CDR1 SNHLY, CDR2 FYNNEI. Trimming left V 1 base short and J 4 bases short, with 8 bases between. The CDR3 sequence is 14 residues long. The CDR3 loop reads CASSEERDGNTIYF. The CDR3 DNA reads as TGTGCCAGCAGTGAAGAAAGGGACGGAAACACCATATATTTT.

The rearrangement links TRBV19 to TRBJ1-1, with a weak D call TRBD1 (6 bases). The CDR3 has 14 residues. Germline V gene lookup returns CDR1 LNHDA and CDR2 SQIVND (reference sequence). V gave up 6 bases and J gave up 2 bases, with 13 bases separating them. The CDR3 DNA sequence: TGTGCCAGTAGGACAGGTCGTTCAAACACTGAAGCTTTCTTT. This encodes CASRTGRSNTEAFF.

J is TRBJ2-7 and V is TRBV20-1; 10 positions agree with TRBD2. The CDR3 totals 16 residues. The germline CDR1 and CDR2 sequences are DFQATT and SNEGSKA (reference sequence). Trimming removed 3 bases from V and 2 bases from J; junction bases left unmatched: 10. Here the CDR3 reads CSASRLPGLATYEQYF. The CDR3 DNA sequence: TGCAGTGCTAGTCGACTCCCGGGACTAGCGACCTACGAGCAGTACTTC.

The chain recombines TRBV11-3 with TRBJ1-3, with D possibly matching TRBD1 (5 bases). V lost 4 bases, J lost 0 bases, and 22 bases lay in between. Germline V gene data show CDR1 as SGHNT and CDR2 as YENEEA. This CDR3 region has 19 residues. CDR3 sequence: CASSSPRDGTDFSGNTIYF. DNA for the CDR3: TGTGCCAGCAGCTCCCCCAGGGACGGTACCGACTTCTCTGGAAACACCATATATTTT.

CDR3 sequence (DNA): TGTGCCACCAGCAGAGATTCTGAGGGGGACCCCTATGGCTACACCTTC. Residues: CATSRDSEGDPYGYTF. The chain recombines TRBV15 with TRBJ1-2; D perhaps matches TRBD1 (6 bases). Trimming stripped 0 bases from V and 4 bases from J, with 15 bases between. The CDR3 extends over 16 amino acids. Germline loops: CDR1 LNHNV, CDR2 YYDKDF (reference sequence).

The rearrangement uses TRBV20-1 and TRBJ1-2; D is uncertain. Germline CDR1 DFQATT, CDR2 SNEGSKA (reference sequence). CDR3 size: 11 residues. V was cut by 0 bases and J by 6 bases, with 5 bases left in between. The CDR3 sequence is CSARERNGYTF. For the CDR3, the DNA is TGCAGTGCTAGAGAGAGAAATGGCTACACCTTC.

This chain links TRBV2 with TRBJ1-6; D gene ambiguous. Germline V gene lookup returns CDR1 SNHLY and CDR2 FYNNEI. V gave up 6 bases and J gave up 5 bases, with 8 bases separating them. The length of the CDR3 is 13 residues. The CDR3 bases are TGTGCCAGCAGGGACGGGGATAATTCACCCCTCCACTTT. Its protein product is CASRDGDNSPLHF.

Only one count was recorded for this clone. The chain carries TRBV11-2 and TRBJ1-1, with TRBD1 matching 7 bases. V lost 6 bases to trimming and J lost 11 bases; unmatched junction nucleotides: 15. Germline values: CDR1 SGHAT, CDR2 FQNNGV. The CDR3 has 14 residues. CDR3 sequence reads: CASREAGGTKKAFF. In DNA, the CDR3 is TGTGCCAGCAGGGAGGCAGGGGGTACGAAGAAGGCTTTCTTT. The full variable domain, in which reference TRBV11-2 and TRBJ1-1 provide the parts outside the CDR3, is EAGVAQSPRYKIIEKRQSVAFWCNPISGHATLYWYQQILGQGPKLLIQFQNNGVVDDSQLPKDRFSAERLKGVDSTLKIQPAKLEDSAVYLCASREAGGTKKAFFGQGTRLTVV.

In its sample, this clone was seen once. The chain uses TRBV7-9 and TRBJ1-4; no clear D. CDR3 length: 11 amino acids. V lost 2 bases and J 7 bases, leaving 2 bases between the germline ends. Germline V lookup: CDR1 SEHNR, CDR2 FQNEAQ (reference sequence). Here the CDR3 DNA reads TGTGCCAGCAGCTTAATTGAAAAACTGTTTTTT. Translated, it gives CASSLIEKLFF.

The genes are TRBV7-9 and TRBJ1-1; 7 bases map to TRBD1. V shed 10 bases and J 7 bases; nucleotides not matched to a gene: 12. The CDR3 extends over 13 amino acids. Per the germline V gene, CDR1 is SEHNR and CDR2 is FQNEAQ (reference sequence). The CDR3 DNA reads TGTGCCATGCGGATCGACAGGGACGTTGAAGCTTTCTTT. Translation: CAMRIDRDVEAFF.

The gene calls are TRBV7-9 and TRBJ1-1; D is unclear. Deletions cut 3 bases from V and 14 bases from J, with 13 bases between. From germline, CDR1 is SEHNR and CDR2 FQNEAQ (reference sequence). The CDR3 has 11 residues. CDR3 bases: TGTGCCAGCAGCTTTCGAGACCACAGCTTCTTT. Translation: CASSFRDHSFF.

The chain combines TRBV6-5 with TRBJ2-7; D uncertain. V lost 0 bases and J 4 bases, leaving 13 bases between the germline ends. Germline V gives CDR1 MNHEY, CDR2 SVGAGI. The CDR3 is 15 amino acids. In DNA form, the CDR3 reads TGTGCCAGCAGTTACTCGGCCAGCCTGGAATACGAGCAGTACTTC. Residues: CASSYSASLEYEQYF.

The rearrangement joins TRBV23-1 to TRBJ2-7; perhaps TRBD1 as D (6 bases). TRBV23-1 is given ORF status, its function remaining uncertain. V was cut by 3 bases and J by 1 base, with 13 bases left in between. The CDR3 length is 15 residues. CDR3 loop: CASSHLQGSSYEQYF. For the CDR3, the DNA is TGCGCCAGCAGTCACCTACAGGGTTCTTCCTACGAGCAGTACTTC.

DNA for the CDR3: TGCGCCAGCAGTGATGAGGTGGCTCGGCAGTACTTC. It translates to CASSDEVARQYF. V gene TRBV10-1 combines with J gene TRBJ2-7; no definite D call. Looked up from germline, CDR1 is WNHNN and CDR2 is SYGVQD (reference sequence). CDR3 size: 12 residues. Trimming stripped 3 bases from V and 9 bases from J, with 12 bases between.

The V and J genes are TRBV27 and TRBJ1-1; D remains ambiguous. CDR1 is MNHEY, CDR2 SMNVEV, per germline (reference sequence). The CDR3 has 16 residues. Trimming took off 0 bases at V and 3 bases at J, with 14 bases between the two ends. The CDR3 here is CASSLSSRLGDTEAFF. As DNA, the CDR3 is TGTGCCAGCAGTTTATCATCGAGGTTGGGCGACACTGAAGCTTTCTTT.